The source of this TCR beta chain is a study of T cell changes during pregnancy in multiple sclerosis. Profiling relied on immunoSEQ multiplex PCR, and the TCRdb table lists in-frame clones only, not all of them. The table has about 47,000 clones, approximately 92% seen once. Sample: CD8+ T cells from peripheral blood mononuclear cells, taken in the second trimester of pregnancy. This clonotype was obtained from a female donor with multiple sclerosis, enrolled in a pregnancy study.

CDR3 nucleotides: TGTGCCAGCAGTGAGTCCCTCTCTGGGGCCAACGTCCTGACTTTC. This codes for CASSESLSGANVLTF. The chain combines TRBV2 with TRBJ2-6; no firm D call. Between the trimmed V and J ends, which lost 3 bases and 0 bases, there was a span of 6 bases. CDR3 length: 15 residues. Germline loops: CDR1 SNHLY, CDR2 FYNNEI.